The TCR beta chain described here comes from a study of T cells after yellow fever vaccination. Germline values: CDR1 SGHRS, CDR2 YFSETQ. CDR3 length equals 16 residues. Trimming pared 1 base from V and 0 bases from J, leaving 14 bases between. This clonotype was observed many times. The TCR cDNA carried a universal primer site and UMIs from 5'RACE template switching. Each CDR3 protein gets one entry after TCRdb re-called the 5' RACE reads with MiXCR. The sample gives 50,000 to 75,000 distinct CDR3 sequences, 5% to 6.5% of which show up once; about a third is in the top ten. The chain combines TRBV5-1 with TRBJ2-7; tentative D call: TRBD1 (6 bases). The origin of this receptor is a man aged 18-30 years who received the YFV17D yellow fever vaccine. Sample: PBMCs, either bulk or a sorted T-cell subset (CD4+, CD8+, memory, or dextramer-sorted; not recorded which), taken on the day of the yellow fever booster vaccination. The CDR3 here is CASSLSATGSSYEQYF. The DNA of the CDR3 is TGCGCCAGCAGCTTGTCGGCCACAGGGAGCTCCTACGAGCAGTACTTC.